The 29 T cell receptor beta chains listed next were all sequenced from one sample in a study of blood T cell repertoires in COVID-19 (dated by TCRdb to 2018 to 2021). Receptor libraries were prepared by the immunoSEQ multiplex PCR assay. TCRdb obtained this table from immuneACCESS and retained in-frame rearrangements with V and J assigned. These tables miss some clones; where compared with another copy, unresolved V genes account for less than half of the shortfall, and the remainder is unexplained. Recorded for this sample are roughly 380,000 clones; about 85% of them occurred a single time. Of the sample, under 4% is held by the ten largest clones. Sequences were obtained from peripheral blood. The source of these receptors is a woman between 18 and 29 years old with acute or convalescent COVID-19.

The chain is built from TRBV24-1 and TRBJ2-2; the match to TRBD1 covers 7 bases. The length of the CDR3 is 14 residues. Germline CDR1 KGHDR, CDR2 SFDVKD. Trimming cost V 3 bases and J 5 bases; bases outside gene matches: 2. Here the CDR3 reads CATSDDRETGELFF. CDR3 DNA sequence: TGTGCCACCAGTGATGACAGGGAAACCGGGGAGCTGTTTTTT.

This clone is a singleton in its sample. One end of the junction does not line up with germline, which may come from a read error. The chain links TRBV28 to TRBJ1-6; 8 positions agree with TRBD1. CDR3 length: 15 residues. Germline V CDR1 and CDR2: MDHEN, SYDVKM. The chain's CDR3 is CASSPRDRYNSPLHF. The CDR3 DNA reads as TGTGCTAGCAGTCCCCGGGACAGGTATAATTCACCCCTCCACTTT.

V usage is TRBV7-3 and J usage is TRBJ2-5; D is ambiguous. This CDR3 region has 14 residues. V lost 0 bases, J lost 1 base, and 6 bases lay in between. CDR1 and CDR2 from the germline V gene are SGHTA and FQGTGA. The CDR3 is CASSLTASQETQYF. The CDR3 nucleotides are TGTGCCAGCAGCTTAACGGCAAGCCAAGAGACCCAGTACTTC.

V and J are TRBV5-4 and TRBJ2-1; 10 positions agree with TRBD2. The CDR3 totals 15 residues. The germline V gene encodes CDR1 SGHNT and CDR2 YYREEE (reference sequence). V trimming: 0 bases; J trimming: 10 bases; junction bases outside the gene matches: 7. The CDR3 sequence: CASSLALAGVLEQFF. The CDR3 bases are TGTGCCAGCAGCTTGGCCCTAGCGGGAGTTTTGGAGCAGTTCTTC.

The chain has TRBV9 and TRBJ2-3, with D possibly being TRBD2 (5 bases). Trimming pared 0 bases from V and 5 bases from J, leaving 13 bases between. The CDR3 consists of 15 residues. Germline CDR1 SGDLS, CDR2 YYNGEE. The CDR3 loop is CASSVAGRAGDTQYF. CDR3 in DNA: TGTGCCAGCAGCGTAGCAGGTCGGGCGGGAGATACGCAGTATTTT.

J is TRBJ1-1 and V is TRBV12-3 or TRBV12-4; D is ambiguous. The CDR3 sequence is 12 residues long. Trimming pared 3 bases from V and 6 bases from J, leaving 8 bases between. CDR3: CASSFEEAEAFF. Written as DNA, the CDR3 is TGTGCCAGCAGTTTCGAGGAAGCTGAAGCTTTCTTT.

The CDR3 nucleotides read TGTGCCAGCAGCTCAGAACAGGGGTCTGGAAACACCATATATTTT. It encodes CASSSEQGSGNTIYF. The V call is TRBV9, the J call TRBJ1-3; TRBD1 matches 7 bases. Germline CDR1 SGDLS, CDR2 YYNGEE. CDR3 length: 15 amino acids. V lost 4 bases and J lost 1; bases outside the gene matches: 5.

The rearrangement links TRBV2 to TRBJ1-5; perhaps TRBD1 as D (5 bases). This CDR3 spans 15 amino acids. CDR1 and CDR2 (germline): SNHLY, FYNNEI. V was shortened by 7 bases and J by 0 bases, with 13 bases between the two germline ends. The CDR3 is CASTREGYSNQPQHF. CDR3 in DNA: TGTGCCAGCACCAGGGAAGGATATAGCAATCAGCCCCAGCATTTT.

As DNA, the CDR3 is TGCGCCAGCAGCTTTGGCGGCCTTAGCACAGATACGCAGTATTTT. Translation gives CASSFGGLSTDTQYF. This chain joins TRBV5-1 and TRBJ2-3, with D unresolved. Trimming took off 2 bases at V and 0 bases at J, with 10 bases between the two ends. Germline V lookup: CDR1 SGHRS, CDR2 YFSETQ. The CDR3 runs to 15 residues.

This clone was counted a few times. The chain links TRBV30 to TRBJ2-7; D perhaps matches TRBD1 (5 bases). Looked up from germline, CDR1 is GTSNPN and CDR2 is SVGIG (reference sequence). The V and J ends lost 8 bases and 0 bases respectively, with 11 bases between them. The CDR3 contains 12 residues. In DNA, the CDR3 is TGTGCCGGCAGGGCTAGCTCCTACGAGCAGTACTTC. Its protein is CAGRASSYEQYF.

The chain links TRBV10-3 to TRBJ2-3, with D tentatively TRBD1 (5 bases). Between the trimmed V and J ends, which lost 7 bases and 0 bases, there was a span of 8 bases. The germline V gene has CDR1 ENHRY and CDR2 SYGVKD. The length of the CDR3 is 13 residues. In DNA form, the CDR3 reads TGTGCCATCATGGCAGGGAGCACAGATACGCAGTATTTT. It yields the protein CAIMAGSTDTQYF.

V and J are TRBV11-3 and TRBJ1-2; unclear D gene. The germline CDR1 and CDR2 sequences are SGHNT and YENEEA. The CDR3 loop spans 13 amino acids. The V and J ends lost 1 base and 13 bases respectively, with 16 bases between them. The CDR3 DNA reads as TGTGCCAGCAGCTTAGGAGGTTCAGCGGGGTTCACCTTC. It encodes CASSLGGSAGFTF.

V is TRBV28 and J is TRBJ1-4; D unclear. This CDR3 contains 15 residues. Germline V lookup: CDR1 MDHEN, CDR2 SYDVKM. The V end lost 5 bases, the J end lost 0 bases, and 10 bases lay between the germline ends. CDR3 coding DNA: TGTGCCAGCAGTACCCACTTAACAACTAATGAAAAACTGTTTTTT. As protein: CASSTHLTTNEKLFF. Full variable domain (remainder filled in from reference TRBV28 and TRBJ1-4): DVKVTQSSRYLVKRTGEKVFLECVQDMDHENMFWYRQDPGLGLRLIYFSYDVKMKEKGDIPEGYSVSREKKERFSLILESASTNQTSMYLCASSTHLTTNEKLFFGSGTQLSVL.

This clone has a handful of counts. This sequence joins TRBV5-1 and TRBJ1-6, with D possibly matching TRBD1 (6 bases). The V end was cut by 1 base, the J end by 9 bases, with 11 bases between. Germline CDR1 reads SGHRS; CDR2 reads YFSETQ. The CDR3 spans 14 residues. The CDR3 nucleotides read TGCGCCAGCAGCTTGTACCAGGGGAGTTCACCCCTCCACTTT. Translated: CASSLYQGSSPLHF. Together with reference TRBV5-1 and TRBJ1-6, the CDR3 gives the full variable domain: KAGVTQTPRYLIKTRGQQVTLSCSPISGHRSVSWYQQTPGQGLQFLFEYFSETQRNKGNFPGRFSGRQFSNSRSEMNVSTLELGDSALYLCASSLYQGSSPLHFGNGTRLTVT.

The chain uses TRBV29-1 and TRBJ2-3; TRBD2 might be the D (5 bases). This CDR3 comprises 13 residues. V was pared by 4 bases and J by 0 bases, with 8 bases between. Germline CDR1 reads SQVTM; CDR2 reads ANQGSEA. CDR3 bases: TGCAGCGTTGTTCGGGATAGCACAGATACGCAGTATTTT. Its protein product is CSVVRDSTDTQYF.

This clone was recorded once. The chain is built from TRBV10-3 and TRBJ1-1, with TRBD1 identical over 8 bases. CDR1 is ENHRY and CDR2 is SYGVKD in the germline V gene. The CDR3 has 15 residues. Germline trimming cut 5 bases from V and 0 bases from J; bases unmatched to any gene: 5. CDR3 nucleotide sequence: TGTGCCATCAGTTCGCGGACAGGGATGAACACTGAAGCTTTCTTT. Amino acids: CAISSRTGMNTEAFF.

The sample holds one count of this clone. This chain joins TRBV28 and TRBJ1-2, with D perhaps TRBD1 (6 bases). The CDR3 runs to 11 residues. V was pared by 10 bases and J by 8 bases, with 14 bases between. Germline loops: CDR1 MDHEN, CDR2 SYDVKM. The chain's CDR3 is CATRQVGGYTF. As DNA, the CDR3 is TGTGCCACCCGACAGGTGGGCGGCTACACCTTC.

The chain employs TRBV28 and TRBJ2-7, with D uncertain. The V gene lost 6 bases and the J gene lost 7 bases, with 13 bases spanning the gap. CDR3 length: 12 amino acids. Germline V gene lookup returns CDR1 MDHEN and CDR2 SYDVKM. This CDR3 reads CASSPNAGEQYF. DNA for the CDR3: TGTGCCAGCAGCCCCAATGCCGGGGAGCAGTACTTC.

The genes are TRBV5-1 and TRBJ2-7; D perhaps matches TRBD1 (6 bases). Per the germline V gene, CDR1 is SGHRS and CDR2 is YFSETQ. The CDR3 is made up of 15 amino acids. V gave up 0 bases and J gave up 5 bases, with 15 bases separating them. CDR3 sequence (DNA): TGCGCCAGCAGCTTGGTGGCAGGGGTTCTTGACGAGCAGTACTTC. It is translated as CASSLVAGVLDEQYF. Full variable domain (rest looked up from reference TRBV5-1 and TRBJ2-7): KAGVTQTPRYLIKTRGQQVTLSCSPISGHRSVSWYQQTPGQGLQFLFEYFSETQRNKGNFPGRFSGRQFSNSRSEMNVSTLELGDSALYLCASSLVAGVLDEQYFGPGTRLTVT.

The chain joins TRBV6-1 to TRBJ1-1, with D tentatively TRBD1 (5 bases). Germline values: CDR1 MNHNS, CDR2 SASEGT. V lost 1 base to trimming and J lost 0 bases, with 9 bases between them. The CDR3 runs 15 residues. CDR3 amino acids: CASSEGPGMNTEAFF. The CDR3 nucleotides read TGTGCCAGCAGTGAAGGGCCAGGGATGAACACTGAAGCTTTCTTT.

This chain connects TRBV27 to TRBJ2-1, with 12 positions matching TRBD1. Germline V gene lookup returns CDR1 MNHEY and CDR2 SMNVEV (reference sequence). This CDR3 is 15 amino acids long. The junction had 5 bases not matched to a gene; V was cut back by 5 bases and J by 6 bases. CDR3 region: CASSPGQGAPNEQFF. For the CDR3, the DNA is TGTGCCAGCAGTCCGGGACAGGGGGCGCCCAATGAGCAGTTCTTC.

This chain joins TRBV24-1 and TRBJ2-5; D is uncertain. The CDR3 consists of 14 residues. The V gene lost 6 bases and the J gene lost 1 base, with 11 bases spanning the gap. The germline V gene has CDR1 KGHDR and CDR2 SFDVKD. CDR3 in amino acids: CATSSLSAQETQYF. CDR3 DNA sequence: TGTGCCACCAGTTCACTAAGTGCCCAAGAGACCCAGTACTTC.

The V call is TRBV10-3, the J call TRBJ1-5; D remains ambiguous. V was shortened by 4 bases and J by 7 bases, with 11 bases between the two germline ends. The CDR3 loop spans 13 amino acids. In germline, CDR1 is ENHRY, CDR2 SYGVKD. CDR3: CAISVEESQPQHF. CDR3 sequence (DNA): TGTGCCATCAGTGTTGAAGAGAGCCAGCCCCAGCATTTT.

In this sample, this clone turned up a few times. In DNA form, the CDR3 reads TGTGCCAGCTCACCTCAGGTGACAGCTATGAACACTGAAGCTTTCTTT. Translated, it gives CASSPQVTAMNTEAFF. This chain links TRBV18 with TRBJ1-1, with D perhaps matching TRBD1 (5 bases). V dropped 3 bases and J dropped 0 bases, with 14 bases sitting between them. Germline CDR1 is KGHSH and CDR2 is LQKENI. This CDR3 has 16 amino acids.

This rearrangement joins TRBV5-1 to TRBJ1-1, with 7 nucleotides matching TRBD1. Per germline, CDR1 SGHRS and CDR2 YFSETQ. Trimming took 4 bases from V and 7 from J; bases not matched to a gene: 7. CDR3 length equals 13 residues. The CDR3 DNA is TGCGCCAGCAGCGCTCCGGGACAGATTGAAGCTTTCTTT. This sequence encodes CASSAPGQIEAFF. The complete variable domain, with remaining parts taken from reference TRBV5-1 and TRBJ1-1, reads KAGVTQTPRYLIKTRGQQVTLSCSPISGHRSVSWYQQTPGQGLQFLFEYFSETQRNKGNFPGRFSGRQFSNSRSEMNVSTLELGDSALYLCASSAPGQIEAFFGQGTRLTVV.

V and J are TRBV5-6 and TRBJ2-7; 7 bases agree with TRBD2. This CDR3 contains 13 residues. Germline-derived CDR1 and CDR2 are SGHDT and YYEEEE. Germline trimming cut 2 bases from V and 6 bases from J; bases unmatched to any gene: 5. The DNA for the CDR3 is TGTGCCAGCAGCTTAAGGCGGGAGACCGAGCAGTACTTC. Its translation: CASSLRRETEQYF.

V usage is TRBV7-3 and J usage is TRBJ2-3, with D possibly being TRBD2 (5 bases). The germline gives CDR1 SGHTA, CDR2 FQGTGA. Trimming took 5 bases from V and 0 from J, leaving 15 bases between them. The CDR3 is 16 residues long. This chain's CDR3 is CASSPQAVTSTDTQYF. DNA for the CDR3: TGTGCCAGCAGCCCCCAAGCGGTAACTAGCACAGATACGCAGTATTTT.

The rearrangement joins TRBV9 to TRBJ1-2, with unresolved D. The V gene lost 2 bases and the J gene lost 0 bases, with 14 bases spanning the gap. The CDR3 spans 16 residues. Germline lookup yields CDR1 SGDLS and CDR2 YYNGEE. The CDR3 DNA reads as TGTGCCAGCAGCGTTACCGAGGGTTCTCCTAACTATGGCTACACCTTC. This sequence encodes CASSVTEGSPNYGYTF.

This clone was found a few times. The chain couples TRBV7-3 to TRBJ1-6, with 7 bases matching TRBD1. The V and J ends lost 4 bases and 5 bases, in that order; junction bases with no gene match: 2. The germline V gene encodes CDR1 SGHTA and CDR2 FQGTGA. This CDR3 has 14 residues. The CDR3 DNA is TGTGCCAGCAGCTCCGGGACAGATAATTCACCCCTCCACTTT. Its translation: CASSSGTDNSPLHF.